This T cell receptor (beta chain) was captured by sequencing in a study of T cells after yellow fever vaccination. Study-wide points: The study found a weaker secondary response that peaked faster, day 5 versus 15. The booster saw the reappearance of most primary-vaccination clones (around 96% CD4, about 85% CD8). From the bulk population, abundant clonotypes could contaminate and appear within FACS-sorted repertoires.

CDR3 length: 13 amino acids. V was trimmed by 7 bases and J by 3 bases, leaving 10 bases between them. Per germline, CDR1 MDHEN and CDR2 SYDVKM. Template switching by 5'RACE produced TCR cDNA, adding a universal primer site and UMIs. Via MiXCR, TCRdb re-called the 5' RACE reads, giving one row per CDR3 protein. The sample has approximately 450,000 distinct CDR3 sequences; approximately 19% are singletons. On this clonotype: Its antigen is unknown.

V usage is TRBV28 and J usage is TRBJ1-5; no firm D call. Source: PBMCs, taken before the yellow fever booster vaccination. The sequence came from a man between 18 and 29 years old who received the YFV17D yellow fever vaccine. The CDR3, as DNA: TGTGCCAGCACAGAGCGTTACAATCAGCCCCAGCATTTT. Translated, it gives CASTERYNQPQHF.